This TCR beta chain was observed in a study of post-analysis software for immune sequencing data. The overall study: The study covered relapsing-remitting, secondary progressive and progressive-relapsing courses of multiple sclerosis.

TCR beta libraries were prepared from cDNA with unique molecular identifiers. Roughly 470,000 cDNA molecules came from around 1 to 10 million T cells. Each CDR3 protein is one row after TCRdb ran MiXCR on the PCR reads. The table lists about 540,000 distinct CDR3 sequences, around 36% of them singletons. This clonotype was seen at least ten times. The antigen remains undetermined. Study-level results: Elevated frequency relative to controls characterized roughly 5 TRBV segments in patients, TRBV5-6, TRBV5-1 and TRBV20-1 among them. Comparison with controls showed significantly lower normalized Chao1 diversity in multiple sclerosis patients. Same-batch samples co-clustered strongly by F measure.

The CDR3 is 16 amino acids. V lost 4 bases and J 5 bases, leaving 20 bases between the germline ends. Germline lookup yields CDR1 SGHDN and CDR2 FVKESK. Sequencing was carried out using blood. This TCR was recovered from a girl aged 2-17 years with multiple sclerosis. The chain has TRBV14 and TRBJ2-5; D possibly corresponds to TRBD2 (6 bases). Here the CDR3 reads CASSRGTAFFRETQYF. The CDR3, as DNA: TGTGCCAGCAGCCGCGGGACCGCCTTCTTCCGTGAGACCCAGTACTTC.